This T cell receptor (beta chain) was sequenced for a study of molecular identifiers for immune sequencing clone quantification. On the study more broadly: Replicate RNA came from roughly 18,000 or 92,000 naive CD8 cells and was split five ways, and four parts were sequenced.

Study conclusions and caveats: Reportedly, one cell's Jurkat TCR RNA was detected within 1,200,000 naive CD8 cells. Clones above 20 RNA copies contained over 98% of effector molecules and under 1% of naive molecules.

V was clipped by 5 bases and J by 2 bases; unmatched bases: 3. In germline, CDR1 is MNHEY, CDR2 SMNVEV (reference sequence). CDR3 length: 13 amino acids. Library preparation followed earlier protocols using designated TCR primers. Each CDR3 protein is one row after TCRdb ran MiXCR on the PCR reads. In the table there are tens of thousands of distinct CDR3 sequences, about a sixth of which are singletons. This clonotype came up many times. Its antigen is still unknown. Sequencing was carried out using naive CD8+ T cells from blood, with Jurkat cell RNA spiked in. The subset here: FACS-sorted CD8+CD4-CCR7+CD45RA+ naive T cells. The clonotype comes from a human donor in good health. Some libraries in this study had Jurkat cell RNA spiked in. V is TRBV27 and J is TRBJ2-7; TRBD1 matches 7 bases. CDR3 protein: CASSPGTAYEQYF. Written as DNA, the CDR3 is TGTGCCAGCAGTCCCGGGACAGCCTACGAGCAGTACTTC.